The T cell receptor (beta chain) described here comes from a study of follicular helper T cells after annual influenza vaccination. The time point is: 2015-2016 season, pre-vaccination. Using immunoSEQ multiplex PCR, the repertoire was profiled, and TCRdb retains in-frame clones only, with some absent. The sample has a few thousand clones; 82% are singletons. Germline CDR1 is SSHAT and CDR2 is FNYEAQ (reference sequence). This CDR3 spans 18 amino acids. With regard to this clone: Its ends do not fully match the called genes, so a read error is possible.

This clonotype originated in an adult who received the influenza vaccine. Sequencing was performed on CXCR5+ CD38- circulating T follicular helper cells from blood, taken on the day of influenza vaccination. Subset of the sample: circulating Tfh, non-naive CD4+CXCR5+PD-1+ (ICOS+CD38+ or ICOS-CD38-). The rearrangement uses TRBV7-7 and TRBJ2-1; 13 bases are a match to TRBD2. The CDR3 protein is CASSPRTSGGATYNEQFF. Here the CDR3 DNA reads TGTGCTAGCAGCCCGCGGACTAGCGGGGGAGCTACCTACAATGAGCAGTTCTTC.